What follows are 17 T cell receptor beta chains derived from one specimen sequenced in a study of T cell clonotyping in hematopoietic cell transplantation. Measured with immunoSEQ multiplex PCR; TCRdb has only the in-frame clones, and not every one. Counted here are over 6,000 clones, approximately 98% occurring once; the ten biggest clones make up roughly 0.59%. The starting material was PBMCs, obtained 30 days after allogeneic stem cell transplant. The source is a male patient between 55 and 70 years old who had an allogeneic stem cell transplant from a related donor, so the T cells may come from the graft donor. Some clones in this sample may be carry-over from other donors' samples.

J is TRBJ2-2 and V is TRBV19; TRBD2 might be the D (6 bases). This CDR3 comprises 15 residues. Germline lookup yields CDR1 LNHDA and CDR2 SQIVND (reference sequence). Trimming removed 2 bases at V and 5 bases at J, with 12 bases between. CDR3 loop: CASSIFGGGTGELFF. Here the CDR3 DNA reads TGTGCCAGTAGTATATTTGGGGGAGGAACCGGGGAGCTGTTTTTT.

The rearrangement joins TRBV7-2 to TRBJ2-7, with 8 bases aligning to TRBD2. The CDR3 is 15 residues long. The germline CDR1 and CDR2 sequences are SGHTA and FQGNSA. With 1 base clipped from V and 6 bases from J, the junction kept 8 bases outside the gene matches. The chain's CDR3 is CASSLDGNSGVEQYF. The CDR3 DNA sequence: TGTGCCAGCAGCTTAGACGGAAATAGCGGGGTCGAGCAGTACTTC.

The chain links TRBV5-1 to TRBJ1-6; D is uncertain. Germline CDR1 is SGHRS and CDR2 is YFSETQ. Between the trimmed V and J ends, which lost 3 bases and 6 bases, there was a span of 13 bases. The length of the CDR3 is 15 residues. The CDR3 DNA reads as TGCGCCAGCAGCTCAAACAGTATAACTAATTCACCCCTCCACTTT. Its translation: CASSSNSITNSPLHF.

The chain joins TRBV7-2 to TRBJ1-5, with D possibly matching TRBD1 (6 bases). Germline V gene data show CDR1 as SGHTA and CDR2 as FQGNSA. CDR3 size: 13 residues. Trimming removed 2 bases at V and 7 bases at J, with 9 bases between. The CDR3 coding sequence is TGTGCCAGCAGCTTAATACAGGGCCAGCCCCAGCATTTT. Protein: CASSLIQGQPQHF.

The chain carries TRBV7-6 and TRBJ1-1; D is unclear. The germline V gene has CDR1 SGHVS and CDR2 FNYEAQ. The CDR3 covers 13 residues. V was pared by 0 bases and J by 7 bases, with 9 bases between. As DNA, the CDR3 is TGTGCCAGCAGCTTAGCCTTGGAGGGTGAAGCTTTCTTT. Amino acids: CASSLALEGEAFF.

The chain is built from TRBV27 and TRBJ1-3, with no clear D. Germline CDR1 and CDR2: MNHEY and SMNVEV (reference sequence). With 6 bases removed from V and 2 bases from J, the gap between germline ends came to 14 bases. There are 15 residues in the CDR3. DNA for the CDR3: TGTGCCAGCAGGGGAGAGGGTTCCCCTGGAAACACCATATATTTT. It encodes CASRGEGSPGNTIYF.

The chain has TRBV28 and TRBJ1-4; 8 bases map to TRBD1. The CDR3 loop spans 15 amino acids. The J segment lost 3 bases and the V segment lost 0 bases, leaving 0 bases of the junction unmatched. The germline V gene encodes CDR1 MDHEN and CDR2 SYDVKM. Here the CDR3 reads CASSLWTGANEKLFF. CDR3 coding DNA: TGTGCCAGCAGTTTATGGACAGGGGCTAATGAAAAACTGTTTTTT.

This chain connects TRBV20-1 to TRBJ2-7; a weak D match, TRBD1 (6 bases). Trimming left V 7 bases short and J 7 bases short, with 11 bases between. This CDR3 spans 10 amino acids. Per the germline V gene, CDR1 is DFQATT and CDR2 is SNEGSKA (reference sequence). In DNA form, the CDR3 reads TGCAGTGTTAACAGGGAAGAGCAGTACTTC. It is translated as CSVNREEQYF.

The chain employs TRBV5-6 and TRBJ1-1, with TRBD1 identical over 8 bases. The CDR3 loop spans 15 amino acids. Trimming cost V 0 bases and J 1 base; bases outside gene matches: 2. Germline V gene sequence: CDR1 SGHDT, CDR2 YYEEEE. The CDR3 spells CASSLGGTGNTEAFF. As DNA, the CDR3 is TGTGCCAGCAGCTTGGGTGGGACAGGGAACACTGAAGCTTTCTTT.

The rearrangement links TRBV7-9 to TRBJ2-7, with TRBD1 identical over 11 bases. V trimming: 3 bases; J trimming: 5 bases; junction bases outside the gene matches: 3. The CDR3 length is 14 residues. The V gene's germline CDR1 is SEHNR and CDR2 FQNEAQ (reference sequence). In nucleotides, the CDR3 is TGTGCCAGCAGCTTGGACAGGGGGCTTAACGAGCAGTACTTC. Translating it yields CASSLDRGLNEQYF.

V usage is TRBV19 and J usage is TRBJ2-7; the D is unclear. Trimming took off 3 bases at V and 3 bases at J, with 12 bases between the two ends. The CDR3 length is 14 residues. CDR1 is LNHDA, CDR2 SQIVND, per germline (reference sequence). The CDR3 DNA sequence: TGTGCCAGTAGTATGGATCTGGGAAACTACGAGCAGTACTTC. Its translation is CASSMDLGNYEQYF.

The V call is TRBV5-6, the J call TRBJ1-3; no clear D gene. V lost 4 bases to trimming and J lost 0 bases, with 11 bases between them. The CDR3 totals 15 residues. Germline CDR1 reads SGHDT; CDR2 reads YYEEEE. The CDR3 loop is CASSLSTYSGNTIYF. CDR3 coding DNA: TGTGCCAGCAGCCTCTCAACGTACTCTGGAAACACCATATATTTT.

This sequence joins TRBV6-1 and TRBJ1-6, with unresolved D. Trimming cost V 2 bases and J 8 bases, with 19 bases left between them. Germline V CDR1 and CDR2: MNHNS, SASEGT. This CDR3 has 17 amino acids. The CDR3 spells CASSERRGRGLDSPLHF. CDR3 bases: TGTGCCAGCAGTGAACGGCGGGGTCGGGGTCTAGATTCACCCCTCCACTTT.

In DNA, the CDR3 is TGTGCCAGCAGCCAGGGATCCCCCACTGAAGCTTTCTTT. Translated: CASSQGSPTEAFF. This sequence joins TRBV25-1 and TRBJ1-1; possibly TRBD1 for D (5 bases). Per germline, CDR1 MGHDK and CDR2 SYGVNS. CDR3 length equals 13 residues. V lost 6 bases to trimming and J lost 4 bases, with 12 bases between them.

The chain joins TRBV30 to TRBJ1-6; D remains unclear. The CDR3 runs to 13 residues. Germline V lookup: CDR1 GTSNPN, CDR2 SVGIG (reference sequence). The ends were cut back, 8 bases at V and 5 bases at J, with 13 bases in the middle. The CDR3 DNA reads as TGTGCCCGACGGGAGCTAGATAATTCACCCCTCCACTTT. This sequence encodes CARRELDNSPLHF.

This clone appeared a single time. The gene calls are TRBV5-1 and TRBJ1-3; 10 positions agree with TRBD1. Germline CDR1 and CDR2: SGHRS and YFSETQ. The CDR3 has 15 amino acids. Germline trimming cut 7 bases from V and 0 bases from J; bases unmatched to any gene: 4. The CDR3 loop is CASGTGAFSGNTIYF. The CDR3 DNA is TGCGCCAGCGGGACAGGGGCCTTCTCTGGAAACACCATATATTTT.

The V and J genes are TRBV7-8 and TRBJ1-1, with a weak D call TRBD1 (5 bases). This CDR3 comprises 16 residues. Germline CDR1 and CDR2: SGHVS and FQNEAQ. V lost 0 bases, J lost 0 bases, and 11 bases lay in between. CDR3 loop: CASSLASDTMNTEAFF. Written as DNA, the CDR3 is TGTGCCAGCAGCTTAGCCTCGGACACTATGAACACTGAAGCTTTCTTT.